This T cell receptor beta chain originates from a study of T cells in women clearing cervical HPV infection. Study-wide context: Blood came at first lesion visit for cases, post-clearance for controls.

In the case of this clone: Its antigen is currently unknown. From the germline J gene comes the end of the CDR3, since the read stops 3 residues before it.

Findings and limits, study-wide: TRBV6-7 relative abundance averaged approximately 0.1% in cases and 0.15% to 0.2% in controls.

immunoSEQ multiplex PCR used an average of approximately 1,300 ng genomic DNA. This table comes from immunoSEQ multiplex PCR, and its TCRdb copy is limited to in-frame clones, with some not included. This sample's clone table lists 15,000 to 20,000 clones. V was pared by 3 bases and J by 5 bases, with 13 bases between. This CDR3 spans 14 amino acids. Sequencing was done on a sample of blood buffy coat. This receptor was identified in a woman aged 18 to 69 with a cervical HPV16 infection that either progressed to CIN3+ or cleared (not recorded which). The chain uses TRBV23-1 and TRBJ2-5, with TRBD2 as a possible D gene (5 bases). TRBV23-1 is noted as an ORF with a role that remains uncertain. The sequenced CDR3 bases are TGCGCCAGCAGTCACCGGGATCCGGGGGAGACC. As protein: CASSHRDPGET. In full, the CDR3 reads CASSHRDPGETQYF.